A single sample gave rise to the 21 T cell receptor beta chains below, sequenced in a study of blood T cell repertoires in COVID-19. TCRdb's copy holds only in-frame clones and misses some; the assay was immunoSEQ multiplex PCR. The table lists 45,000 to 60,000 clones, over 65% of them singletons, with around 12% in the top ten. The sample comprised peripheral blood. The receptors were gathered from a human donor in a cohort sampled during active COVID-19.

The rearrangement uses TRBV6-5 and TRBJ2-7; D remains ambiguous. Germline CDR1 reads MNHEY; CDR2 reads SVGAGI. This CDR3 is 12 amino acids long. The V and J ends lost 6 bases and 2 bases respectively, with 8 bases between them. CDR3 coding DNA: TGTGCCAGCAGAGGCCTAGCCTACGAGCAGTACTTC. Its protein product is CASRGLAYEQYF.

V and J are TRBV5-1 and TRBJ2-7; the D gene is possibly TRBD1 (6 bases). The CDR3 spans 15 residues. The V gene's germline CDR1 is SGHRS and CDR2 YFSETQ. V was pared by 1 base and J by 0 bases, with 11 bases between. The CDR3, as DNA: TGCGCCAGCAGCTTGCTCACAGGGAGCTCCTACGAGCAGTACTTC. The encoded protein is CASSLLTGSSYEQYF.

The chain employs TRBV6-2 or TRBV6-3 and TRBJ2-3; perhaps TRBD2 as D (6 bases). The CDR3 is 15 residues long. The germline V gene has CDR1 MNHEY and CDR2 SVGEGT. V dropped 4 bases and J dropped 1 base, with 12 bases sitting between them. CDR3 sequence: CASSFGTGRTDTQYF. Here the CDR3 DNA reads TGTGCCAGCAGTTTCGGGACTGGCCGCACAGATACGCAGTATTTT.

The rearrangement links TRBV4-3 to TRBJ1-4; a weak D match, TRBD1 (5 bases). Germline lookup yields CDR1 LGHNA and CDR2 YSLEER. V lost 4 bases to trimming and J lost 6 bases, with 21 bases between them. The CDR3 contains 17 residues. The CDR3 coding sequence is TGCGCCAGCAGCCTAGGACCTACAGGCTACGGCCATGAAAAACTGTTTTTT. It codes for CASSLGPTGYGHEKLFF.

CDR3 nucleotides: TGTGCCTGGAGTATATCCCACGAGCAGTACTTC. Its protein product is CAWSISHEQYF. The chain links TRBV30 to TRBJ2-7; D not resolved. The CDR3 runs to 11 residues. Per germline, CDR1 GTSNPN and CDR2 SVGIG (reference sequence). With 2 bases removed from V and 5 bases from J, the gap between germline ends came to 7 bases.

The V gene is TRBV4-1, the J gene TRBJ2-7; 11 bases line up with TRBD2. J gave up 7 bases and V 1 base, and 15 bases lay outside the gene matches. Per the germline V gene, CDR1 is MGHRA and CDR2 is YSYEKL. This CDR3 has 18 amino acids. DNA of the CDR3: TGCGCCAGCAGCCAAGCCAGCGCCCTAGCGGGGGGACCGGGTGAGCAGTACTTC. Protein sequence: CASSQASALAGGPGEQYF.

This clone was observed a few times. The J gene is TRBJ2-7, the V gene TRBV5-1; possibly TRBD1 for D (6 bases). The CDR3 extends over 13 amino acids. Germline V CDR1 and CDR2: SGHRS, YFSETQ. Trimming took 3 bases from V and 6 from J, leaving 13 bases between them. This CDR3 is CASSWATGTEQYF. CDR3 nucleotides: TGCGCCAGCAGCTGGGCAACAGGGACCGAGCAGTACTTC.

The rearrangement links TRBV28 to TRBJ1-2, with a weak D call TRBD1 (5 bases). This CDR3 has 16 residues. Germline assignment: CDR1 MDHEN and CDR2 SYDVKM. V dropped 2 bases and J dropped 4 bases, with 17 bases sitting between them. The CDR3 here is CASSLGAAGTFYGYTF. The CDR3 DNA is TGTGCCAGCAGTTTAGGGGCCGCCGGCACCTTCTATGGCTACACCTTC.

V usage is TRBV24-1 and J usage is TRBJ1-2; 12 bases agree with TRBD1. Germline CDR1 reads KGHDR; CDR2 reads SFDVKD. The V segment lost 3 bases and the J segment 6 bases; nucleotides outside the gene matches: 7. The CDR3 consists of 16 residues. CDR3 nucleotide sequence: TGTGCCACCAGTGATGAGGGGACAGGGGGCGTGAATGGCTACACCTTC. It is translated as CATSDEGTGGVNGYTF.

This clone was detected once. The chain carries TRBV21-1 and TRBJ2-7; TRBD1, the table's D call, lacks a check against the DNA. TRBV21-1 is described as a pseudogene. This CDR3 spans 15 amino acids. CDR3 coding DNA: TGTGCCAGCAGCAAAGGCTACAGGGGGGGGTACGAGCAGTACTTC. It yields the protein CASSKGYRGGYEQYF.

The chain couples TRBV5-6 to TRBJ2-7; D might be TRBD2 (6 bases). The germline V gene has CDR1 SGHDT and CDR2 YYEEEE. CDR3 length equals 16 residues. Trimming cost V 0 bases and J 1 base, with 14 bases left between them. CDR3 in amino acids: CASSLGAGGRSYEQYF. CDR3 DNA: TGTGCCAGCAGCTTGGGTGCTGGGGGGAGATCCTACGAGCAGTACTTC.

V and J are TRBV10-3 and TRBJ1-2; 9 nucleotides agree with TRBD1. With V trimmed by 3 bases and J by 5 bases, 13 bases remained unmatched. Germline CDR1 reads ENHRY; CDR2 reads SYGVKD. The CDR3 sequence is 17 residues long. In DNA form, the CDR3 reads TGTGCCATCAGTGAATGGGGACAGGGTGGGACCGCTTATGGCTACACCTTC. Amino acid sequence: CAISEWGQGGTAYGYTF.

This clone was seen once. V and J are TRBV4-3 and TRBJ1-6; D might be TRBD1 (5 bases). The germline CDR1 and CDR2 sequences are LGHNA and YSLEER. CDR3 size: 14 residues. The V end was cut by 1 base, the J end by 16 bases, with 17 bases between. In nucleotides, the CDR3 is TGCGCCAGCAGCCAAGTCTTAGCGGGACCCAATCTCCACTTT. Encoded protein: CASSQVLAGPNLHF.

This clone was detected only a few times. The V call is TRBV18, the J call TRBJ1-6, with TRBD1 identical over 7 bases. This CDR3 spans 14 amino acids. Germline CDR1 reads KGHSH; CDR2 reads LQKENI. V lost 4 bases to trimming and J lost 6 bases; unmatched junction nucleotides: 3. CDR3 region: CASSLGQTNSPLHF. The CDR3 bases are TGTGCCAGCTCACTGGGACAGACTAATTCACCCCTCCACTTT.

This clone has only a few counts. The V call is TRBV4-2, the J call TRBJ2-7, with D maybe TRBD1 (6 bases). Germline CDR1 is LGHNA and CDR2 is YNFKEQ. The CDR3 covers 18 residues. Deletions cut 1 base from V and 0 bases from J, with 19 bases between. The CDR3 region is CASSQGSPQGILSYEQYF. The CDR3 region has the DNA TGTGCCAGCAGCCAAGGTAGTCCACAGGGTATACTCTCCTACGAGCAGTACTTC.

The gene calls are TRBV7-2 and TRBJ1-2; D unresolved. Germline loops: CDR1 SGHTA, CDR2 FQGNSA. The V end was cut by 5 bases, the J end by 4 bases, with 11 bases between. The CDR3 covers 13 residues. CDR3 nucleotide sequence: TGTGCCAGCAGCCCCCCCGCGGCCTATGGCTACACCTTC. It yields the protein CASSPPAAYGYTF.

The chain is built from TRBV7-2 and TRBJ1-2, with 8 bases that match TRBD1. Germline trimming cut 3 bases from V and 4 bases from J; bases unmatched to any gene: 4. The CDR3 has 14 amino acids. The germline V gene has CDR1 SGHTA and CDR2 FQGNSA. The CDR3 protein is CASSFGQGIYGYTF. CDR3 DNA sequence: TGTGCCAGCAGCTTTGGACAGGGTATCTATGGCTACACCTTC.

The chain joins TRBV4-2 to TRBJ1-5; 10 bases map to TRBD1. The V gene end was trimmed by 4 bases and the J gene end by 7 bases; junction bases not matched to a gene: 13. The germline V gene has CDR1 LGHNA and CDR2 YNFKEQ. This CDR3 has 17 residues. CDR3 protein: CASSRDPQGQGSQPQHF. The CDR3, as DNA: TGTGCCAGCAGCCGGGATCCCCAGGGACAGGGGAGCCAGCCCCAGCATTTT.

The chain is built from TRBV4-2 and TRBJ1-6; a possible D gene is TRBD1 (6 bases). Between the trimmed V and J ends, which lost 3 bases and 7 bases, there was a span of 10 bases. The CDR3 loop spans 14 amino acids. Germline lookup yields CDR1 LGHNA and CDR2 YNFKEQ. CDR3: CASSQARGNSPLHF. DNA of the CDR3: TGTGCCAGCAGCCAGGCGAGGGGGAATTCACCCCTCCACTTT.

The gene calls are TRBV6-5 and TRBJ2-7; D is perhaps TRBD2 (7 bases). The CDR3 is made up of 15 amino acids. In germline, CDR1 is MNHEY, CDR2 SVGAGI. Trimming stripped 2 bases from V and 0 bases from J, with 11 bases between. The CDR3 region has the DNA TGTGCCAGCAGTTACGGGGGGGCGAGCTCCTACGAGCAGTACTTC. Residues: CASSYGGASSYEQYF.

J is TRBJ1-5 and V is TRBV12-3 or TRBV12-4, with D uncertain. V was cut by 3 bases and J by 2 bases, with 5 bases left in between. The CDR3 is 13 amino acids. For the CDR3, the DNA is TGTGCCAGCAGTTTCCAGGGCAATCAGCCCCAGCATTTT. Translation: CASSFQGNQPQHF.